This T cell receptor beta chain was obtained from a study of regulatory T cells in long-lasting Graves disease. Combining iRepertoire HTBI primers with Arm-PCR of CDR3 regions, the authors built TCR beta libraries. TCRdb reprocessed the multiplex PCR reads with MiXCR, giving one entry per CDR3 protein. The top ten clones hold approximately 8% of a sample with about 470,000 distinct CDR3 sequences, roughly 20% of them seen once. Points from the study as a whole: Whereas 966 public clonotypes were shared by new patients, persistent patients shared more, at 2,500 to 3,500.

As for time point: persistent/refractory GD, antithyroid drugs over 5 years with positive TRAb. The authors made the TCR library using RNA they extracted from PBMCs. It was American Thyroid Association guidelines that determined Graves' disease diagnosis. Patient provenance is recorded as an endocrinology department in Xi'an, China. Trimming cost V 3 bases and J 9 bases; bases outside gene matches: 9. The CDR3 length is 14 residues. Germline V CDR1 and CDR2: LGHDT, YNNKEL (reference sequence). There are many counts of this clonotype. Its antigen is still unknown. This sequence was found in a female donor with Graves disease. Sequencing was performed on peripheral blood mononuclear cells (PBMCs), taken when the disease was refractory, from a patient treated with antithyroid drugs. The chain carries TRBV3-1 and TRBJ2-7; 9 nucleotides align to TRBD2. The DNA for the CDR3 is TGTGCCAGCAGCCAGGAGACTAGCGGTTTCGTGCAGTACTTC. Translated: CASSQETSGFVQYF.